This TCR beta chain is from a study of OX40 agonist ivuxolimab in advanced cancers. For the wider study: Ivuxolimab was an agonistic, fully human IgG2 monoclonal antibody directed against OX40 (CD134), a costimulatory receptor. Intravenous ivuxolimab was administered to patients every 2 weeks at six dose levels: 0.01, 0.1, 0.3, 1.5, 3 and 10 mg/kg. Of the approximately 54 dose-escalation patients, hepatocellular carcinoma was present in around 20, melanoma in approximately 15, renal cell carcinoma in 9 and head and neck cancer in 9. A male proportion of around 80% and a mean age of roughly 55 years, ranging from roughly 23 to 85, were recorded for the dose-escalation cohort. Patients were allowed to have had prior anti-PD-1, anti-PD-L1 or anti-CTLA-4 therapy, and approximately 40% of the dose-escalation patients had been treated with checkpoint inhibitors. Three dose-escalation patients achieved partial responses, one with hepatocellular carcinoma and two with cutaneous melanoma. Peripheral TCRbeta sequencing aimed to test whether ivuxolimab altered TCR sequence diversity and caused clonal T-cell expansion. The paper describes the monotherapy dose-escalation part (N ≈ 50 patients) of the phase I trial of ivuxolimab.

This clone is medium-sized (0.01 to 0.1%) in its sample. Its antigen is not yet known. No base qualities exist here, and no much larger clone lies one base off it. Patients with a history of autoimmune disease or receiving systemic immunosuppression were excluded from the trial. Peripheral blood for TCR sequencing was collected from all dose cohorts at baseline, on cycle 4 day 1, and on cycle 7 day 1. The samples were drawn from a first-in-human, open-label, multicenter phase I dose-escalation trial of ivuxolimab. Adults with locally advanced or metastatic melanoma, renal cell, hepatocellular, or head and neck squamous cell carcinoma were enrolled in the trial. CD4+ and CD8+ T cells were sorted separately from peripheral blood before TCR sequencing. The germline V gene encodes CDR1 SEHNR and CDR2 FQNEAQ (reference sequence). V loses 5 bases at its end and J loses 8 bases; junction bases beyond the gene matches: 9. Inclusive of the bounding cysteine and phenylalanine, the CDR3 is 15 residues long. The retained sequence is limited to the CDR3, 45 bases, with the frame set at the first base.

What the authors observed across the whole study: Low levels of normalized T-cell clonal expansion were also seen in some patients who did not respond. Partial responders in the 0.1-3.0 mg/kg groups had among the lowest normalized peripheral clonal expansion, especially among CD8+ T cells. At doses from 0.1 to 3.0 mg/kg, clonal expansion was seen in both CD4+ and CD8+ blood T cells between baseline and week 6. The antigen specificity of the clonally expanded peripheral T cells was not determined. After ivuxolimab, CD8+ T cells had more expanded clones than CD4+ T cells on average.

To sequence the TCRbeta CDR3 region, genomic DNA was isolated from the sorted cells. The immunoSEQ Assay was used to sequence the TCRbeta CDR3 regions. In its TCRdb copy, this immuneACCESS table keeps in-frame sequences only and misses some clones. Where compared with another copy, unresolved V genes explain less than half of these, and the others have no known cause. The sample records 25,000 to 35,000 clones, 80% to 85% of which are singletons. The ten largest clones add up to over 15% of the sample. The sample was CD4+ or CD8+ T cells sorted from blood, taken in a trial of the OX40 agonist ivuxolimab. The sequence was obtained from an adult with an advanced solid tumor such as melanoma, head and neck, liver or kidney cancer. The chain uses TRBV7-9 and TRBJ1-4, and 9 junctional nucleotides match TRBD1. The CDR3 has the sequence CASSDRDRVREKLFF. Read as DNA, the sequence is TGTGCCAGCAGCGACCGGGACAGGGTGCGGGAAAAACTGTTTTTT.